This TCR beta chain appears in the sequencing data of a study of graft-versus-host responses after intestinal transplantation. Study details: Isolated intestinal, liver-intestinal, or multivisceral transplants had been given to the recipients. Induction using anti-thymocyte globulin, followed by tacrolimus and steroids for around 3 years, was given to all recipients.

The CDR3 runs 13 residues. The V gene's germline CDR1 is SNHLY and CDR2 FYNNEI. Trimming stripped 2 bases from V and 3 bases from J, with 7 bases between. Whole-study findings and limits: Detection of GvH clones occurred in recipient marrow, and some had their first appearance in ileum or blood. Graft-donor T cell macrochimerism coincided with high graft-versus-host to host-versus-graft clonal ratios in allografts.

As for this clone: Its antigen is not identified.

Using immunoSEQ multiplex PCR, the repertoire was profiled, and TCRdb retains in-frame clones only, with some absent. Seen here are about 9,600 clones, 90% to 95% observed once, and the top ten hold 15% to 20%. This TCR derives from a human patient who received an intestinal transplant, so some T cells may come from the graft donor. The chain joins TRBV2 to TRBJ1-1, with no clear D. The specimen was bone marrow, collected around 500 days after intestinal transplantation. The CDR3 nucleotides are TGTGCCAGCAGTGAACGGAGTCACACTGAAGCTTTCTTT. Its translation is CASSERSHTEAFF.